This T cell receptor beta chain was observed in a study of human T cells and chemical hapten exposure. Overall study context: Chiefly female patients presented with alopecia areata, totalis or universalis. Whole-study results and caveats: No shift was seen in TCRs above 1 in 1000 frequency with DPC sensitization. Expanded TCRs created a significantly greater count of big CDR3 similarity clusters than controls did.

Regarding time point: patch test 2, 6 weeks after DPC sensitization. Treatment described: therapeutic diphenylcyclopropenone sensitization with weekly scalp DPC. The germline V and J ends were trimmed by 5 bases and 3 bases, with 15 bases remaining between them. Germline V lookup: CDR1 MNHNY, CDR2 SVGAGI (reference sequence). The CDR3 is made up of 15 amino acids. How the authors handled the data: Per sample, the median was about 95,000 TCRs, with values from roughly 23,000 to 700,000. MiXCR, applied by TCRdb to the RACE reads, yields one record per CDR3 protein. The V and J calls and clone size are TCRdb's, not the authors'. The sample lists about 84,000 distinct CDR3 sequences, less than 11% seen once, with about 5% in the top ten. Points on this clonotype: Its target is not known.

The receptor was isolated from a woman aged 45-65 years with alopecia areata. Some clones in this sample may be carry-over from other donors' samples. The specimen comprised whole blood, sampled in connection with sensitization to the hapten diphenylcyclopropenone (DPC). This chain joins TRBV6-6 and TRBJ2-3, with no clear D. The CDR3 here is CASSPPTARTDTQYF. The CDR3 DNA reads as TGTGCCAGCAGTCCCCCGACTGCTAGAACAGATACGCAGTATTTT.